These 2 T cell receptor beta chains originate from one sample sequenced in a study of identifying expanded T cells in peripheral blood. Sequencing used immunoSEQ multiplex PCR; TCRdb keeps in-frame clones, though not all of them. There are about 130,000 clones in the sample; 80% to 90% occur only once, and around 8.4% lies in the top ten. Sequences were obtained from blood. The receptors derive from a person between 18 and 75 years old in good health.

In the case of this clone: Additional DNA sequences in this sample encode the identical CDR3. The chain links TRBV6-1 to TRBJ1-2; D remains unclear. Trimming stripped 0 bases from V and 4 bases from J, with 3 bases between. CDR1 is MNHNS and CDR2 is SASEGT in the germline V gene. The CDR3 has 12 residues. CDR3 nucleotides: TGTGCCAGCAGTGAAGCGACCTATGGCTACACCTTC. Translated, it gives CASSEATYGYTF.

The chain is built from TRBV7-9 and TRBJ1-1; D ambiguous. The CDR3 sequence is 14 residues long. CDR1 is SEHNR, CDR2 FQNEAQ, per germline (reference sequence). V was pared by 1 base and J by 0 bases, with 6 bases between. DNA for the CDR3: TGTGCCAGCAGCTTAGGGGGAGTGAACACTGAAGCTTTCTTT. Translating it yields CASSLGGVNTEAFF.